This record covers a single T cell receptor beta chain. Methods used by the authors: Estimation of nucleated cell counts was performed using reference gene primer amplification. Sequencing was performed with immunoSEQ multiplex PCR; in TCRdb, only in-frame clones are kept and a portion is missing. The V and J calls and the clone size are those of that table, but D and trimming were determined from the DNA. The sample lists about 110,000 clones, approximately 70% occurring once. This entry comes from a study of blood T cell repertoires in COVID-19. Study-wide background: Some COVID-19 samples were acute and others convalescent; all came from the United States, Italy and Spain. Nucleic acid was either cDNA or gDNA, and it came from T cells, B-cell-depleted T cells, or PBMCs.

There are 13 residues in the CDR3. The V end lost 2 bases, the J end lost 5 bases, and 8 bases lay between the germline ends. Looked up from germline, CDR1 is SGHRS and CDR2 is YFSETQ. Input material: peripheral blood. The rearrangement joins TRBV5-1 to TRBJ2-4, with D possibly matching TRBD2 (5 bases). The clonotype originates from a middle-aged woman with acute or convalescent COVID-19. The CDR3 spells CASSFLGENIQYF. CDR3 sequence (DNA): TGCGCCAGCAGCTTCCTCGGGGAAAACATTCAGTACTTC.